The 5 T cell receptor beta chains below were found in one sample sequenced in a study of beta chain features in type 1 diabetes. Study observations and caveats: For Type 1 diabetes patients, all four CD4+ subsets carried TCRB CDR3s that were moderately but significantly shorter.

Expressed TCRB transcripts were sequenced because the entire RNA isolate underwent reverse transcription. Profiling relied on immunoSEQ multiplex PCR, and the TCRdb table lists in-frame clones only, not all of them. The sample carries about 150,000 clones, around 8% recorded once. Their specific antigens are unknown. Sequencing was done on a sample of central memory CD4+ T cells from blood. The receptors derive from a woman in her thirties or forties with type 1 diabetes.

V is TRBV2 and J is TRBJ2-5, with 8 bases aligning to TRBD1. This CDR3 has 16 amino acids. V shed 5 bases and J 2 bases; nucleotides not matched to a gene: 10. CDR1 is SNHLY, CDR2 FYNNEI, per germline. CDR3 DNA sequence: TGTGCCAGCAGTACCGGACAGGGAACCATTCAAGAGACCCAGTACTTC. Its protein product is CASSTGQGTIQETQYF.

The chain recombines TRBV28 with TRBJ1-2; 7 bases are shared with TRBD1. The CDR3 is 12 residues long. Germline lookup yields CDR1 MDHEN and CDR2 SYDVKM. J was trimmed by 8 bases and V by 6 bases; bases with no gene match: 6. The CDR3 coding sequence is TGTGCCAGCAGCGCACAGGGGTACGGCTACACCTTC. Protein sequence: CASSAQGYGYTF.

This clone was counted only a few times. The DNA for the CDR3 is TGTGCCAGCAGCGACACGGAATACGAGCAGTACTTC. Protein: CASSDTEYEQYF. The J gene is TRBJ2-7, the V gene TRBV6-1, with unresolved D. Germline V gene sequence: CDR1 MNHNS, CDR2 SASEGT. The CDR3 consists of 12 residues. Deletions cut 6 bases from V and 4 bases from J, with 10 bases between.

CDR3 residues: CASSSTDRTYGYTF. The CDR3 DNA follows: TGTGCCAGCAGTTCTACCGACAGGACCTATGGCTACACCTTC. This rearrangement joins TRBV28 to TRBJ1-2; a possible D gene is TRBD1 (6 bases). With 4 bases removed from V and 4 bases from J, the gap between germline ends came to 13 bases. Per the germline V gene, CDR1 is MDHEN and CDR2 is SYDVKM. This CDR3 has 14 residues.

This clone was seen a handful of times. The gene calls are TRBV18 and TRBJ2-3; D is possibly TRBD2 (6 bases). This CDR3 has 15 amino acids. V lost 0 bases and J 4 bases, leaving 11 bases between the germline ends. The germline gives CDR1 KGHSH, CDR2 LQKENI. The CDR3 DNA reads TGTGCCAGCTCACCACCACTAGCAGGCCCAGATACGCAGTATTTT. Its protein is CASSPPLAGPDTQYF.